Each of the 28 T cell receptor beta chains below was sequenced from the same sample in a study of T cell changes during pregnancy in multiple sclerosis. The protocol was immunoSEQ multiplex PCR, while the TCRdb copy is restricted to in-frame clones and leaves out a portion. The sample has fewer than 85,000 clones, 93% seen once; the top ten hold approximately 2.4%. Here the sequenced sample was peripheral blood, taken in the second trimester of pregnancy. Receptor source: a female donor with multiple sclerosis, enrolled in a pregnancy study.

CDR3 sequence: CASSQQGQADGYTF. As DNA, the CDR3 is TGTGCCAGCAGTCAGCAAGGACAGGCAGATGGCTACACCTTC. The rearrangement uses TRBV6-5 and TRBJ1-2, with 7 bases aligning to TRBD1. Per the germline V gene, CDR1 is MNHEY and CDR2 is SVGAGI. The CDR3 length is 14 residues. V trimming: 5 bases; J trimming: 6 bases; junction bases outside the gene matches: 9.

The V and J genes are TRBV25-1 and TRBJ1-1, with D perhaps matching TRBD1 (6 bases). V was cut by 7 bases and J by 4 bases, with 10 bases left in between. The CDR3 is 12 amino acids. Germline-derived CDR1 and CDR2 are MGHDK and SYGVNS. The DNA for the CDR3 is TGTGCCAGCAAAAGGGACATCACTGAAGCTTTCTTT. Its protein is CASKRDITEAFF.

This clone showed up just once. The V call is TRBV13, the J call TRBJ2-7, with 7 bases aligning to TRBD1. The ends lost 5 bases at V and 5 bases at J; junction bases unmatched: 3. The CDR3 totals 12 residues. The V gene's germline CDR1 is PRHDT and CDR2 FYEKMQ (reference sequence). The CDR3 loop reads CASSPQGDEQYF. CDR3 nucleotides: TGTGCCAGCAGCCCCCAGGGGGACGAGCAGTACTTC.

The V call is TRBV20-1, the J call TRBJ2-7; a weak D match, TRBD2 (5 bases). The V and J ends lost 3 bases and 10 bases respectively, with 13 bases between them. The CDR3 is 11 amino acids. CDR1 and CDR2 (germline): DFQATT, SNEGSKA (reference sequence). The DNA for the CDR3 is TGCAGTGCTAGGTTCTTTGAGGGACAGTACTTC. Its protein product is CSARFFEGQYF.

This sequence joins TRBV7-3 and TRBJ2-2; 12 bases match TRBD2. The germline V gene encodes CDR1 SGHTA and CDR2 FQGTGA. J gave up 5 bases and V 5 bases, and 12 bases lay outside the gene matches. This CDR3 is 18 amino acids long. This CDR3 is CASSPASGGASSTGELFF. CDR3 DNA sequence: TGTGCCAGCAGCCCGGCTAGCGGGGGGGCCTCGAGTACCGGGGAGCTGTTTTTT.

The rearrangement uses TRBV7-8 and TRBJ1-2; no clear D. The V end was cut by 4 bases, the J end by 7 bases, with 10 bases between. This CDR3 spans 12 amino acids. The germline V gene has CDR1 SGHVS and CDR2 FQNEAQ. For the CDR3, the DNA is TGTGCCAGCAGCTCAACCCTAGCTGGCTACACCTTC. Protein: CASSSTLAGYTF.

The rearrangement links TRBV13 to TRBJ2-3; 8 bases align to TRBD1. Trimming cost V 4 bases and J 2 bases; bases outside gene matches: 17. Germline V gene data show CDR1 as PRHDT and CDR2 as FYEKMQ (reference sequence). This CDR3 contains 19 residues. CDR3 loop: CASSSRIPLDRGNTDTQYF. CDR3 DNA: TGTGCCAGCAGCTCCCGAATACCCCTCGACAGGGGAAACACAGATACGCAGTATTTT.

The chain carries TRBV6-1 and TRBJ2-7; 9 bases agree with TRBD1. V dropped 6 bases and J dropped 3; count of bases not matched to a gene: 9. CDR1 and CDR2 (germline): MNHNS, SASEGT. CDR3 length equals 15 residues. The CDR3 coding sequence is TGTGCCAGCAGCGAGGGGACAGGGATGGTCTACGAGCAGTACTTC. Translated, it gives CASSEGTGMVYEQYF.

This clone was picked up one time. The V and J genes are TRBV7-2 and TRBJ1-5; D gene uncertain. This CDR3 has 17 amino acids. Deletions cut 3 bases from V and 5 bases from J, with 20 bases between. Germline V gene data show CDR1 as SGHTA and CDR2 as FQGNSA. CDR3 sequence: CASSFSLQSPPDQPQHF. CDR3 coding DNA: TGTGCCAGCAGCTTTTCTTTGCAGTCCCCCCCAGATCAGCCCCAGCATTTT.

The chain carries TRBV18 and TRBJ1-2; D possibly corresponds to TRBD1 (6 bases). This CDR3 is built from 14 residues. Germline CDR1 and CDR2: KGHSH and LQKENI. Trimming stripped 5 bases from V and 3 bases from J, with 13 bases between. The CDR3 reads CASSTSQGHYGYTF. DNA of the CDR3: TGTGCCAGCTCAACAAGTCAGGGGCACTATGGCTACACCTTC. The whole variable domain, remainder taken from reference TRBV18 and TRBJ1-2, is NAGVMQNPRHLVRRRGQEARLRCSPMKGHSHVYWYRQLPEEGLKFMVYLQKENIIDESGMPKERFSAEFPKEGPSILRIQQVVRGDSAAYFCASSTSQGHYGYTFGSGTRLTVV.

The CDR3 protein is CASSTPLAGSTDTQYF. As DNA, the CDR3 is TGTGCCAGCAGTACCCCTCTAGCGGGGAGCACAGATACGCAGTATTTT. J is TRBJ2-3 and V is TRBV2; 9 bases match TRBD2. Trimming removed 5 bases from V and 0 bases from J; junction bases left unmatched: 6. The CDR3 extends over 16 amino acids. Looked up from germline, CDR1 is SNHLY and CDR2 is FYNNEI.

The rearrangement joins TRBV6-6 to TRBJ1-2; 10 bases are shared with TRBD1. The germline V gene encodes CDR1 MNHNY and CDR2 SVGAGI (reference sequence). Germline trimming cut 4 bases from V and 5 bases from J; bases unmatched to any gene: 4. The CDR3 loop spans 14 amino acids. For the CDR3, the DNA is TGTGCCAGCAGTTGGACAGGGGGGCTATATGGCTACACCTTC. This gives the protein CASSWTGGLYGYTF.

The rearrangement uses TRBV9 and TRBJ1-2, with D tentatively TRBD1 (5 bases). The germline gives CDR1 SGDLS, CDR2 YYNGEE. The length of the CDR3 is 13 residues. V lost 2 bases, J lost 8 bases, and 13 bases lay in between. The CDR3 DNA is TGTGCCAGCAGCGTTTTCCAGGGATTAGGCTACACCTTC. Translating gives CASSVFQGLGYTF.

The rearrangement uses TRBV5-5 and TRBJ1-1; D call uncertain. Germline V gene sequence: CDR1 SGHKS, CDR2 YYEKEE (reference sequence). V gave up 1 base and J gave up 5 bases, with 9 bases separating them. The CDR3 runs to 13 residues. CDR3 sequence: CASSLLRGTEAFF. The CDR3 region has the DNA TGTGCCAGCAGCTTGTTACGAGGAACTGAAGCTTTCTTT.

This chain links TRBV19 with TRBJ1-5; D might be TRBD1 (6 bases). V shed 3 bases and J shed 6 bases, with 18 bases lying between them. In germline, CDR1 is LNHDA, CDR2 SQIVND (reference sequence). The CDR3 runs to 16 residues. The CDR3: CASSIGGQGWFQPQHF. Written as DNA, the CDR3 is TGTGCCAGTAGTATTGGCGGGCAGGGGTGGTTTCAGCCCCAGCATTTT.

This chain joins TRBV5-6 and TRBJ1-1, with 8 bases aligning to TRBD1. Germline-derived CDR1 and CDR2 are SGHDT and YYEEEE. The CDR3 extends over 15 amino acids. Trimming at V came to 6 bases and at J to 1 base, leaving 8 bases not matched to a gene. The CDR3 here is CASKGQGHENTEAFF. The DNA of the CDR3 is TGTGCCAGCAAAGGACAGGGCCACGAGAACACTGAAGCTTTCTTT.

The count of this clone is one. The chain carries TRBV9 and TRBJ2-3; no definite D call. Trimming left V 2 bases short and J 0 bases short, with 10 bases between. The CDR3 contains 15 residues. Germline V lookup: CDR1 SGDLS, CDR2 YYNGEE. This CDR3 is CASSVGGSSTDTQYF. The CDR3 DNA follows: TGTGCCAGCAGCGTCGGCGGATCTAGCACAGATACGCAGTATTTT. Full variable domain (missing parts from reference TRBV9 and TRBJ2-3): DSGVTQTPKHLITATGQRVTLRCSPRSGDLSVYWYQQSLDQGLQFLIQYYNGEERAKGNILERFSAQQFPDLHSELNLSSLELGDSALYFCASSVGGSSTDTQYFGPGTRLTVL.

The rearrangement links TRBV15 to TRBJ2-7; no definite D call. The V end was cut by 4 bases, the J end by 6 bases, with 13 bases between. The CDR3 spans 13 residues. CDR1 is LNHNV and CDR2 is YYDKDF in the germline V gene (reference sequence). The CDR3 loop is CATSTTVAFEQYF. The CDR3 region has the DNA TGTGCCACCAGCACAACCGTGGCCTTCGAGCAGTACTTC.

The chain combines TRBV20-1 with TRBJ2-5; D is perhaps TRBD2 (6 bases). Trimming took 6 bases from V and 5 from J, leaving 10 bases between them. The CDR3 sequence is 11 residues long. CDR1 and CDR2 (germline): DFQATT, SNEGSKA (reference sequence). CDR3 sequence (DNA): TGCAGTGCCGGGACTCGGGAGACCCAGTACTTC. Translation gives CSAGTRETQYF.

The chain carries TRBV2 and TRBJ2-7; 7 bases agree with TRBD2. CDR1 and CDR2 (germline): SNHLY, FYNNEI. V lost 5 bases and J lost 3; bases outside the gene matches: 7. The CDR3 totals 14 residues. CDR3 region: CASSFLAESYEQYF. The CDR3 region has the DNA TGTGCCAGCAGTTTCCTAGCGGAGAGCTACGAGCAGTACTTC.

The CDR3: CASTHGEGTDTQYF. The CDR3 DNA sequence: TGTGCCAGCACTCACGGGGAGGGGACAGATACGCAGTATTTT. The gene calls are TRBV19 and TRBJ2-3; 7 bases fit TRBD2. V dropped 9 bases and J dropped 3; count of bases not matched to a gene: 9. CDR3 length equals 14 residues. From germline, CDR1 is LNHDA and CDR2 SQIVND (reference sequence). Drawing the rest from reference TRBV19 and TRBJ2-3, the complete variable domain is DGGITQSPKYLFRKEGQNVTLSCEQNLNHDAMYWYRQDPGQGLRLIYYSQIVNDFQKGDIAEGYSVSREKKESFPLTVTSAQKNPTAFYLCASTHGEGTDTQYFGPGTRLTVL.

The genes are TRBV2 and TRBJ1-4; possibly TRBD1 for D (6 bases). Per the germline V gene, CDR1 is SNHLY and CDR2 is FYNNEI. This CDR3 spans 14 amino acids. Trimming took 9 bases from V and 0 from J, leaving 11 bases between them. The CDR3, as DNA: TGTGCCAGTAGGGGGAAATCAACTAATGAAAAACTGTTTTTT. It specifies CASRGKSTNEKLFF.

This rearrangement joins TRBV29-1 to TRBJ1-2, with 7 bases that match TRBD1. Germline CDR1 reads SQVTM; CDR2 reads ANQGSEA. The CDR3 is 11 residues long. V shed 1 base, J shed 8 bases, and the junction held 1 base outside the gene matches. The CDR3: CSVEGQGGYTF. The DNA for the CDR3 is TGCAGCGTTGAAGGACAGGGCGGCTACACCTTC.

The rearrangement uses TRBV5-4 and TRBJ2-1; 8 nucleotides align to TRBD2. CDR1 is SGHNT, CDR2 YYREEE, per germline (reference sequence). The CDR3 totals 18 residues. The V and J ends lost 0 bases and 0 bases, in that order; junction bases with no gene match: 8. The CDR3 DNA sequence: TGTGCCAGCAGCTTGGCCTTAGCGGGGAGCTACTCCTACAATGAGCAGTTCTTC. Protein product: CASSLALAGSYSYNEQFF. The full variable domain, in which reference TRBV5-4 and TRBJ2-1 provide the parts outside the CDR3, is ETGVTQSPTHLIKTRGQQVTLRCSSQSGHNTVSWYQQALGQGPQFIFQYYREEENGRGNFPPRFSGLQFPNYSSELNVNALELDDSALYLCASSLALAGSYSYNEQFFGPGTRLTVL.

This clone was detected only once. This chain joins TRBV19 and TRBJ1-1; D is uncertain. CDR1 is LNHDA and CDR2 is SQIVND in the germline V gene (reference sequence). Trimming removed 2 bases at V and 1 base at J, with 5 bases between. The CDR3 is 13 residues long. This CDR3 is CASSITANTEAFF. The CDR3, as DNA: TGTGCCAGTAGTATAACAGCGAACACTGAAGCTTTCTTT.

The chain carries TRBV15 and TRBJ1-4; TRBD1 is a possible D gene (6 bases). Trimming stripped 4 bases from V and 5 bases from J, with 14 bases between. Germline CDR1 LNHNV, CDR2 YYDKDF (reference sequence). The CDR3 runs to 15 residues. The CDR3 bases are TGTGCCACCAGCACCAATGACAGGTTAAATGAAAAACTGTTTTTT. It encodes CATSTNDRLNEKLFF.

V is TRBV7-2 and J is TRBJ2-5; tentatively, D is TRBD2 (6 bases). V was shortened by 0 bases and J by 4 bases, with 15 bases between the two germline ends. Germline V gene lookup returns CDR1 SGHTA and CDR2 FQGNSA. The length of the CDR3 is 16 residues. CDR3 sequence: CASSLAGTRLRETQYF. DNA of the CDR3: TGTGCCAGCAGCTTAGCGGGGACTCGACTCAGAGAGACCCAGTACTTC.

This sequence joins TRBV5-4 and TRBJ1-2, with TRBD1 as a possible D gene (5 bases). Per the germline V gene, CDR1 is SGHNT and CDR2 is YYREEE (reference sequence). V was shortened by 1 base and J by 8 bases, with 18 bases between the two germline ends. The CDR3 loop spans 15 amino acids. The CDR3 sequence: CASSLIDRVTTGYTF. The CDR3 DNA reads as TGTGCCAGCAGCTTGATTGACAGAGTAACCACGGGCTACACCTTC.